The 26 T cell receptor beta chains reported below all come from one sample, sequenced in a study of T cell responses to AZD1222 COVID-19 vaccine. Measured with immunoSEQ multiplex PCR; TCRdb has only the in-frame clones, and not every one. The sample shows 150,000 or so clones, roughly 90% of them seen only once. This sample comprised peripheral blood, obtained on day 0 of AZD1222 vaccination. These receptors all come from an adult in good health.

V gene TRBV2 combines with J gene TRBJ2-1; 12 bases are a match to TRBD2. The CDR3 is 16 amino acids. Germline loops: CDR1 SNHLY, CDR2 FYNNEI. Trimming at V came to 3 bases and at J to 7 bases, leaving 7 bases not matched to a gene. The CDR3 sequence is CASSEGLAGGRNEQFF. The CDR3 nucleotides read TGTGCCAGCAGTGAGGGGCTAGCGGGAGGGAGAAATGAGCAGTTCTTC.

CDR3 nucleotide sequence: TGTGCCAGCAGCAAGCCGCTCAATCAGCCCCAGCATTTT. This codes for CASSKPLNQPQHF. This sequence joins TRBV28 and TRBJ1-5; D gene unclear. Trimming stripped 6 bases from V and 3 bases from J, with 9 bases between. Germline loops: CDR1 MDHEN, CDR2 SYDVKM. CDR3 size: 13 residues.

DNA of the CDR3: TGTGCCAGCAGTGAGGGGGGGACTGAAGCTTTCTTT. It codes for CASSEGGTEAFF. The rearrangement uses TRBV28 and TRBJ1-1, with D perhaps TRBD1 (6 bases). Per germline, CDR1 MDHEN and CDR2 SYDVKM. V lost 5 bases, J lost 5 bases, and 9 bases lay in between. This CDR3 has 12 amino acids.

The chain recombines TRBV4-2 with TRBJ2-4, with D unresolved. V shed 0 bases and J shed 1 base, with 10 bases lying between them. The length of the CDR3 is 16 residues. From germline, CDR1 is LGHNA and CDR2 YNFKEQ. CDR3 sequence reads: CASSQDMGLAKNIQYF. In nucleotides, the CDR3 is TGTGCCAGCAGCCAAGATATGGGCTTGGCCAAAAACATTCAGTACTTC.

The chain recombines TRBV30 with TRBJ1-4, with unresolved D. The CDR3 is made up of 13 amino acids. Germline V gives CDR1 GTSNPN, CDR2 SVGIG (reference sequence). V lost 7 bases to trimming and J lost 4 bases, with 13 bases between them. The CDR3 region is CAYAVYGNEKLFF. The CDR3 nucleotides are TGTGCCTACGCGGTCTACGGTAATGAAAAACTGTTTTTT.

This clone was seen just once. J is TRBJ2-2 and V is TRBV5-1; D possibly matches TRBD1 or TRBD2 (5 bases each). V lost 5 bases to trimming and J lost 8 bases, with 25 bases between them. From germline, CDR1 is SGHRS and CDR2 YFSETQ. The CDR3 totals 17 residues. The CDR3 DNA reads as TGCGCCAGCAGTTTGAACCCCGGTGGGGACGTTTTAGGGGAGCTGTTTTTT. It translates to CASSLNPGGDVLGELFF.

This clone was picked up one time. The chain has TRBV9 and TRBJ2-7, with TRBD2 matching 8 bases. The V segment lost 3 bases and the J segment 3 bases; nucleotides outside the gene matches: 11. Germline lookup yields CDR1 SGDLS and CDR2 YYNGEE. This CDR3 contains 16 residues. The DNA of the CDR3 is TGTGCCAGCAGCGCCCGGAGGGCTAGCGGGTTCTACGAGCAGTACTTC. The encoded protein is CASSARRASGFYEQYF.

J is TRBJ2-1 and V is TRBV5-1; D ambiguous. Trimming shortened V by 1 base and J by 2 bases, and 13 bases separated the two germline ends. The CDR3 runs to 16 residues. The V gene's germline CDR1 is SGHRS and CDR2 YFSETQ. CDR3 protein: CASSLWAPGAYNEQFF. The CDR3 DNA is TGCGCCAGCAGCTTGTGGGCCCCCGGAGCCTACAATGAGCAGTTCTTC.

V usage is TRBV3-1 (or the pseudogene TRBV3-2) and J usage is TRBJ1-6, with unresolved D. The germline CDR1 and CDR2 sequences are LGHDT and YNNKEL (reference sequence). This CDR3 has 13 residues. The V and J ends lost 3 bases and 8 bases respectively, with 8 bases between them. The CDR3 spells CASSQVPDSPLHF. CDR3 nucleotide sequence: TGTGCCAGCAGCCAGGTACCCGATTCACCCCTCCACTTT.

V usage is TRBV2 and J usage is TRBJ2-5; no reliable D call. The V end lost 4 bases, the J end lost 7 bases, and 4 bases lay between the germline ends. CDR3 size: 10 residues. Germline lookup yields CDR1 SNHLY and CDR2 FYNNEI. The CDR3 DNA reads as TGTGCCAGCAGTGTTGGGACCCAGTACTTC. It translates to CASSVGTQYF.

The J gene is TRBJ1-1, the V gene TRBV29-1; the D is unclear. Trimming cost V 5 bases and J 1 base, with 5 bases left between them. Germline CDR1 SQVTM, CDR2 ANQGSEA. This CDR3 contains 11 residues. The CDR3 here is CSVFSNTEAFF. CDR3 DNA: TGCAGCGTTTTCTCGAACACTGAAGCTTTCTTT.

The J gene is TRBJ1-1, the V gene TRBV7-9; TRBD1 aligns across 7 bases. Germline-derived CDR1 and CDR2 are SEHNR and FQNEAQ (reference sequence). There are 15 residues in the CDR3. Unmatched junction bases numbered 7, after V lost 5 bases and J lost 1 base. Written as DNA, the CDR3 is TGTGCCAGCAGCGAGACAGGGCTGCGGAACACTGAAGCTTTCTTT. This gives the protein CASSETGLRNTEAFF.

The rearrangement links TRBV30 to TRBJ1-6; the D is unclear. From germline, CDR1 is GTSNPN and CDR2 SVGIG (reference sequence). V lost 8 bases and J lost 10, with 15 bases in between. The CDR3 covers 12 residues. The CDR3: CAGREFFSPLHF. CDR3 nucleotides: TGTGCCGGACGGGAATTCTTCTCACCCCTCCACTTT.

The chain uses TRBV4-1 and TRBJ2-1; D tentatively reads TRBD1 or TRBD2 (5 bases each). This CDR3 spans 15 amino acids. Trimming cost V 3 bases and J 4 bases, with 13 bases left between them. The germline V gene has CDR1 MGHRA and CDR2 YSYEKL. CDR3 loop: CASSHPGLAYNEQFF. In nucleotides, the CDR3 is TGCGCCAGCAGCCACCCGGGGCTAGCTTACAATGAGCAGTTCTTC.

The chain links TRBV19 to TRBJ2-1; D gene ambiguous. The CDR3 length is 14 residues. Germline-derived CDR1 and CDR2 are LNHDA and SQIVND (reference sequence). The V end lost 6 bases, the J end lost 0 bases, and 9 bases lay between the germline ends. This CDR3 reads CASSYRSSYNEQFF. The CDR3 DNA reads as TGTGCCAGTAGCTACCGCAGCTCCTACAATGAGCAGTTCTTC. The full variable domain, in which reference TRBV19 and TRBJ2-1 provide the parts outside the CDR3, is DGGITQSPKYLFRKEGQNVTLSCEQNLNHDAMYWYRQDPGQGLRLIYYSQIVNDFQKGDIAEGYSVSREKKESFPLTVTSAQKNPTAFYLCASSYRSSYNEQFFGPGTRLTVL.

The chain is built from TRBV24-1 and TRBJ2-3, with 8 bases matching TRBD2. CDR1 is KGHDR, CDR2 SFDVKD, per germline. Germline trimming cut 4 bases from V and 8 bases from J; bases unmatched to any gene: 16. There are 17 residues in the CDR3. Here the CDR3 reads CATSDPGTSGAGGTQYF. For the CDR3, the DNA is TGTGCCACCAGTGACCCAGGGACTAGTGGGGCGGGTGGTACGCAGTATTTT.

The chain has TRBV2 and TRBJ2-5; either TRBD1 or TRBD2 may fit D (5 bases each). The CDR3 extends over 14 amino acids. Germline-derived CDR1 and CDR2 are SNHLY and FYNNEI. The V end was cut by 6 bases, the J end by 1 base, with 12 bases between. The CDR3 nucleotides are TGTGCCAGCAGCATCGGGACCCCCCAAGAGACCCAGTACTTC. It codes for CASSIGTPQETQYF.

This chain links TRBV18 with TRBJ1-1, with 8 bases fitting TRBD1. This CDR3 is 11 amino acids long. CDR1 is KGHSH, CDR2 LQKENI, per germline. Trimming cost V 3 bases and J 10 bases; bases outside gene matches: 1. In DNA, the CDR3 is TGTGCCAGCTCACCCACAGGGGGAGCTTTCTTT. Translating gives CASSPTGGAFF. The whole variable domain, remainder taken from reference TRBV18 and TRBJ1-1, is NAGVMQNPRHLVRRRGQEARLRCSPMKGHSHVYWYRQLPEEGLKFMVYLQKENIIDESGMPKERFSAEFPKEGPSILRIQQVVRGDSAAYFCASSPTGGAFFGQGTRLTVV.

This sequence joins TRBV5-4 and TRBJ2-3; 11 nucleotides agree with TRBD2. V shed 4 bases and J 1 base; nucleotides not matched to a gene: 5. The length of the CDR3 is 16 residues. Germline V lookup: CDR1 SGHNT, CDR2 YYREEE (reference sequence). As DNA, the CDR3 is TGTGCCAGCAGCCCAACGGGACTAGCGGGCACAGATACGCAGTATTTT. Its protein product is CASSPTGLAGTDTQYF.

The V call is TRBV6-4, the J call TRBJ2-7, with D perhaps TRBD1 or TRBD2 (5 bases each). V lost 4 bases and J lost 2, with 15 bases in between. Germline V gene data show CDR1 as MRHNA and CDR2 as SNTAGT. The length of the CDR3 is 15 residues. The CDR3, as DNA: TGTGCCAGCAGTGCTCTCCCCGGGACCGCCTACGAGCAGTACTTC. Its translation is CASSALPGTAYEQYF.

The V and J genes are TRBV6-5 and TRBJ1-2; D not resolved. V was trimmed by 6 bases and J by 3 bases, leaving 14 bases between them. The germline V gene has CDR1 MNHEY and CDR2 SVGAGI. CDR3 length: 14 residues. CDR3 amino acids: CASRAPGLDYGYTF. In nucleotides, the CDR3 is TGTGCCAGCAGAGCCCCTGGGCTCGACTATGGCTACACCTTC.

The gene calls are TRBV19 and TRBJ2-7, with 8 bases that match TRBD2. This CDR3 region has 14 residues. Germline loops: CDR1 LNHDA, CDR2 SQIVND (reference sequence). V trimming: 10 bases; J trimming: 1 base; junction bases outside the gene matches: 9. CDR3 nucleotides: TGTGCCACCCGGAGGGCGGGAGGTTCCTACGAGCAGTACTTC. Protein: CATRRAGGSYEQYF.

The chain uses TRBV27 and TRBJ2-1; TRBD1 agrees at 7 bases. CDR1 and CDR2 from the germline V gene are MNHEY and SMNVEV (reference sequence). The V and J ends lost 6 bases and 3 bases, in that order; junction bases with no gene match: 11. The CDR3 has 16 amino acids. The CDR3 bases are TGTGCCAGCAGGGCCGAAAGGGGGCGTCTCTACAATGAGCAGTTCTTC. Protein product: CASRAERGRLYNEQFF.

The CDR3: CASSSQGIWGNTIYF. The CDR3 nucleotides are TGTGCCAGCAGCTCCCAGGGAATTTGGGGAAACACCATATATTTT. J is TRBJ1-3 and V is TRBV7-2, with TRBD1 as a possible D gene (5 bases). This CDR3 spans 15 amino acids. Germline CDR1 reads SGHTA; CDR2 reads FQGNSA. V was clipped by 4 bases and J by 4 bases, with 14 bases between them.

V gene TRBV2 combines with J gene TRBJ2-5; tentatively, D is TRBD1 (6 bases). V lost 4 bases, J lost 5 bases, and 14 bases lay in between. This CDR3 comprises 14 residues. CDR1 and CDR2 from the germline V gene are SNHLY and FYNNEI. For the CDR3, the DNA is TGTGCCAGCAGTGTTCGACAGGACGGGGAGACCCAGTACTTC. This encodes CASSVRQDGETQYF.

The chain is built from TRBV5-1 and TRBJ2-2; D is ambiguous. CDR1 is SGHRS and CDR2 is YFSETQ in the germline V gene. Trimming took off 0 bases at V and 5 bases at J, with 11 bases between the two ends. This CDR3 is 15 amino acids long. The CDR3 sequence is CASSLGASRTGELFF. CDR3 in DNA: TGCGCCAGCAGCTTGGGCGCCAGTCGGACCGGGGAGCTGTTTTTT.